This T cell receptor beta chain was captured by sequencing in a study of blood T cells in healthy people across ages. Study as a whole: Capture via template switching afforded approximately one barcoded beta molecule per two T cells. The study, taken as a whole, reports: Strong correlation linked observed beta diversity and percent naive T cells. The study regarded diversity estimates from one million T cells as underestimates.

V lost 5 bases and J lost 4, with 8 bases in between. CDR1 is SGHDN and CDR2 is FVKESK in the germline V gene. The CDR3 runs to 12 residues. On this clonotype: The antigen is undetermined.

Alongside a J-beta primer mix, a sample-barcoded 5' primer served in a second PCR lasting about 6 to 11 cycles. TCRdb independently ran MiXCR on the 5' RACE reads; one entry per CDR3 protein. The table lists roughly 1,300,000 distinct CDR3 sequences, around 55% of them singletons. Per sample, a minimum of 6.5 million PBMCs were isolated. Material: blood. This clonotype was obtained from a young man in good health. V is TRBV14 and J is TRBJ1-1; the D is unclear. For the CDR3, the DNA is TGTGCCAGCAGCGAAAGTCTCACTGAAGCTTTCTTT. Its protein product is CASSESLTEAFF.